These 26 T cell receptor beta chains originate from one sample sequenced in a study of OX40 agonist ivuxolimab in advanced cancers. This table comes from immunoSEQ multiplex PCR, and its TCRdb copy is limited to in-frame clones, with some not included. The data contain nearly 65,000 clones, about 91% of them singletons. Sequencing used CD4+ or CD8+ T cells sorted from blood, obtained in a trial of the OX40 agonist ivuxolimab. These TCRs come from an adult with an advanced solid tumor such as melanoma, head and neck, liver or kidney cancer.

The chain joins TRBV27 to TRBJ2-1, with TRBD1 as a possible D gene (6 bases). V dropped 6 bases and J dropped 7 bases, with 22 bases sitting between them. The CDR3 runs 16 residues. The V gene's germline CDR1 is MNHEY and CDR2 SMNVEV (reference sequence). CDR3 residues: CASSRTPGTYLNEQFF. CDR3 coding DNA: TGTGCCAGCAGCCGTACACCTGGGACATATTTGAATGAGCAGTTCTTC.

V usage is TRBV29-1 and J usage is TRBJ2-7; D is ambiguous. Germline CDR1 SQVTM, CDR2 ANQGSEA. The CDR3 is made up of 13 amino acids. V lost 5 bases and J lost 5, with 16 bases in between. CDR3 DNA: TGCAGCGTTCAAATCCCGGGTCGGAACGAGCAGTACTTC. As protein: CSVQIPGRNEQYF.

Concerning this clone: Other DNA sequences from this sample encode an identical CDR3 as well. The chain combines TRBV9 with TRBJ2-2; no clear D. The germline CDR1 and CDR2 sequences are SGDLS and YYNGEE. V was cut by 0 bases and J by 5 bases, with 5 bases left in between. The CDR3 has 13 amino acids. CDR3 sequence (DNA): TGTGCCAGCAGCGTAGGGGGAACCGGGGAGCTGTTTTTT. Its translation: CASSVGGTGELFF.

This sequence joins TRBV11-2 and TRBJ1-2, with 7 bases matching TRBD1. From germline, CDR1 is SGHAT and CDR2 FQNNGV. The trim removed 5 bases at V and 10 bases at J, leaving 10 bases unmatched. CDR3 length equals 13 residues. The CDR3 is CASSPGAGGTYTF. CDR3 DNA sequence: TGTGCCAGCAGCCCCGGGGCAGGGGGTACCTACACCTTC.

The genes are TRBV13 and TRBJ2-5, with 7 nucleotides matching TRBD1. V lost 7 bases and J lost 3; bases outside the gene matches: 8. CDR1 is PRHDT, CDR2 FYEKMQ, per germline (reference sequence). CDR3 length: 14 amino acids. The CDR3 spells CASKLDQGEETQYF. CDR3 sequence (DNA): TGTGCCAGCAAATTAGACCAGGGGGAAGAGACCCAGTACTTC.

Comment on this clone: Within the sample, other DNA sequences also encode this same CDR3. CDR3 nucleotides: TGTGCCAGCAGCTTGTCGGCATACGAGCAGTACGTC. Translation gives CASSLSAYEQYV. This chain connects TRBV11-2 to TRBJ2-7; the D is unclear. CDR3 length equals 12 residues. CDR1 is SGHAT, CDR2 FQNNGV, per germline. Trimming stripped 3 bases from V and 4 bases from J, with 7 bases between.

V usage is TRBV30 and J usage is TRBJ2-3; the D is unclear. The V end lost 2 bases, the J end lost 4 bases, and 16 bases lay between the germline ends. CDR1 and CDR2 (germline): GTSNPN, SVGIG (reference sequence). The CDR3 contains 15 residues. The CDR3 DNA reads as TGTGCCTGGAGTCGGGCAGACATCTTACCAGATACGCAGTATTTT. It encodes CAWSRADILPDTQYF.

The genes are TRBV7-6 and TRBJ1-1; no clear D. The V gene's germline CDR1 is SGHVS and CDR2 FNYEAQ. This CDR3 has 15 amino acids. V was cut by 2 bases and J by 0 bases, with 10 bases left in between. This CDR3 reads CASSLFGNLNTEAFF. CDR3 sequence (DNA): TGTGCCAGCAGCTTATTTGGCAACTTGAACACTGAAGCTTTCTTT.

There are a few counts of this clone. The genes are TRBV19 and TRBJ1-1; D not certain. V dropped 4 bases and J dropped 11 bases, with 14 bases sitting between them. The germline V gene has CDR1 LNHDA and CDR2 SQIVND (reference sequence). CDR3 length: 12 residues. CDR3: CASSTGGEWAFF. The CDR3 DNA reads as TGTGCCAGTAGTACCGGAGGAGAGTGGGCTTTCTTT.

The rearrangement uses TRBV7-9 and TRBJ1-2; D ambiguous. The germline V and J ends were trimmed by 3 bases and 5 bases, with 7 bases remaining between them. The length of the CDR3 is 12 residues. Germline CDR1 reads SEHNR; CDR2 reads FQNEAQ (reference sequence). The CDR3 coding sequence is TGTGCCAGCAGCTTGGAGCTATATGGCTACACCTTC. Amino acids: CASSLELYGYTF.

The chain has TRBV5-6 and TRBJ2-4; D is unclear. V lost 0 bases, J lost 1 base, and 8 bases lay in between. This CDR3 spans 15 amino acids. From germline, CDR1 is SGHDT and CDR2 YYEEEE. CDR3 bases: TGTGCCAGCAGCTTGGAAGGGTACGCCAAAAACATTCAGTACTTC. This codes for CASSLEGYAKNIQYF. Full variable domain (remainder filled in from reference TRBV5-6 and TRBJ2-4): DAGVTQSPTHLIKTRGQQVTLRCSPKSGHDTVSWYQQALGQGPQFIFQYYEEEERQRGNFPDRFSGHQFPNYSSELNVNALLLGDSALYLCASSLEGYAKNIQYFGAGTRLSVL.

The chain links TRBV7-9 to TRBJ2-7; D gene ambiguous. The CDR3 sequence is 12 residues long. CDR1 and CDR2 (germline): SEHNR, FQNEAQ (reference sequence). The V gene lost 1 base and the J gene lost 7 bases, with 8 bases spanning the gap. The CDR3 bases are TGTGCCAGCAGCTTAGGTTTGGCGGAGCAGTACTTC. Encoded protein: CASSLGLAEQYF. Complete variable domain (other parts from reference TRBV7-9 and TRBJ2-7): DTGVSQNPRHKITKRGQNVTFRCDPISEHNRLYWYRQTLGQGPEFLTYFQNEAQLEKSRLLSDRFSAERPKGSFSTLEIQRTEQGDSAMYLCASSLGLAEQYFGPGTRLTVT.

This CDR3 reads CASSSDRDNQPQHF. In DNA, the CDR3 is TGTGCCAGCAGCTCGGACAGGGACAATCAGCCCCAGCATTTT. The chain couples TRBV7-2 to TRBJ1-5, with TRBD1 matching over 8 bases. Germline V lookup: CDR1 SGHTA, CDR2 FQGNSA. Trimming removed 4 bases from V and 3 bases from J; junction bases left unmatched: 2. The CDR3 length is 14 residues.

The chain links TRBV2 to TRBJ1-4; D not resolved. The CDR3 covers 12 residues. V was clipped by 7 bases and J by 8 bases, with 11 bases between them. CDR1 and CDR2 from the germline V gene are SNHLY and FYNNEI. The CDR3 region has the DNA TGTGCCAGCATGGCCGGAGGGGAAAAACTGTTTTTT. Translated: CASMAGGEKLFF.

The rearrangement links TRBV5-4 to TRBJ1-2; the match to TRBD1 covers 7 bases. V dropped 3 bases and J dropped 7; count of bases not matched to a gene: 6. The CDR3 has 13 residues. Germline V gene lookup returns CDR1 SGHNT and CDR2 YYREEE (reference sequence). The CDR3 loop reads CASSWGQRGGYTF. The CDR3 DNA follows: TGTGCCAGCAGCTGGGGACAGAGAGGTGGCTACACCTTC.

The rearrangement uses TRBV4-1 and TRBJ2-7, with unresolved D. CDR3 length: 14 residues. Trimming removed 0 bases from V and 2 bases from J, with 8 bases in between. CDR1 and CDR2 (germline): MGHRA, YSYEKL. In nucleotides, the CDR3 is TGCGCCAGCAGCCAAGAGGTCAGAACCTACGAGCAGTACGTC. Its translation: CASSQEVRTYEQYV.

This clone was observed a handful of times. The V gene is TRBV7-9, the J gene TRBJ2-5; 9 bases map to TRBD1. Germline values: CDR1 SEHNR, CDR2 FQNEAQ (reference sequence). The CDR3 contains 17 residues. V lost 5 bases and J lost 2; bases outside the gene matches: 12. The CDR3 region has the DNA TGTGCCAGCAGCCCAGGCGGACAGGGGCGCGCTCAAGAGACCCAGTACTTC. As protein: CASSPGGQGRAQETQYF.

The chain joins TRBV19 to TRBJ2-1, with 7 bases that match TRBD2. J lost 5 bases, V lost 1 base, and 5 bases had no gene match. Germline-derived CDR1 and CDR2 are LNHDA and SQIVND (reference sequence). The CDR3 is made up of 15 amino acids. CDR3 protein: CASSIGASGNNEQFF. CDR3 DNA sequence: TGTGCCAGTAGTATAGGGGCTAGCGGCAACAATGAGCAGTTCTTC.

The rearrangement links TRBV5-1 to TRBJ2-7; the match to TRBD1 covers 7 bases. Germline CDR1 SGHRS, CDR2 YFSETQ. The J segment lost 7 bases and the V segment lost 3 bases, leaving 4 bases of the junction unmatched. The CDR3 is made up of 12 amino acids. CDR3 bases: TGCGCCAGCAGCTGGGGGACAGAGGAGCAGTACTTC. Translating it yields CASSWGTEEQYF.

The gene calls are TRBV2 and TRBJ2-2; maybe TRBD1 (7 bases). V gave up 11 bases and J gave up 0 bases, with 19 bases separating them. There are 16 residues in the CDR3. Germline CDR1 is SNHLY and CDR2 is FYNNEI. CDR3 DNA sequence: TGTGCCGGGAGGACCGGGACAGCCCCGAACACCGGGGAGCTGTTTTTT. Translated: CAGRTGTAPNTGELFF.

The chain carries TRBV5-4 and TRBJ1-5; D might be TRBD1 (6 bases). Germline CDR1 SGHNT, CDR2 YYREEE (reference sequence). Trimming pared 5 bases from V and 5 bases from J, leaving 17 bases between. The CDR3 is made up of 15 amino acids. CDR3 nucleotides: TGTGCCAGCAGTTCCCTTCCGACAGGCCATCAGCCCCAGCATTTT. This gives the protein CASSSLPTGHQPQHF.

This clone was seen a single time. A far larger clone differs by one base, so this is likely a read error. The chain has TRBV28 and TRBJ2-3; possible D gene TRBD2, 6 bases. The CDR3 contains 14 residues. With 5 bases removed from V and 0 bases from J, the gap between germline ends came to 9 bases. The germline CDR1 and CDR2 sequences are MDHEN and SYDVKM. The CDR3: CASSDGTSTDTQYF. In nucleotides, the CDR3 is TGTGCCAGCAGTGACGGGACTAGCACAGATACGCAGTATTTT.

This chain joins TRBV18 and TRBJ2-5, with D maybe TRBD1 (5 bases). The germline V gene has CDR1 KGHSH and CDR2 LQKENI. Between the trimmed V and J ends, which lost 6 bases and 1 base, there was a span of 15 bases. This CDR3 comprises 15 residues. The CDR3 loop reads CASSTRVYRQETQYF. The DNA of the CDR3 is TGTGCCAGCTCGACCAGGGTTTACCGCCAAGAGACCCAGTACTTC.

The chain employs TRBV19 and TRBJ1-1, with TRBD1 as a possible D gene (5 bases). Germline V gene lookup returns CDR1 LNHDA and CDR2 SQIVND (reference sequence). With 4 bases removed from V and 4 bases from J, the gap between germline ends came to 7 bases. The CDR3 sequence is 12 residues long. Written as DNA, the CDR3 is TGTGCCAGTAGTACAGGGTCCACTGAAGCTTTCTTT. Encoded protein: CASSTGSTEAFF.

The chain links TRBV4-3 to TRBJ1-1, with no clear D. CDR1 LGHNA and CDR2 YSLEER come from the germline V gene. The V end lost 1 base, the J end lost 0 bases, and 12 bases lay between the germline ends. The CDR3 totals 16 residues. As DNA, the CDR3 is TGCGCCAGCAGCCAAGCAGGAGCTGGTATGAACACTGAAGCTTTCTTT. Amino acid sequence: CASSQAGAGMNTEAFF.

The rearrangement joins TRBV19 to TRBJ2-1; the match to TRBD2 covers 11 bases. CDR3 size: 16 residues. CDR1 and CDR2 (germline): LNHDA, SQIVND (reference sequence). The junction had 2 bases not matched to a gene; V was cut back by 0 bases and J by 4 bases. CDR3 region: CASSIDRLAGYNEQFF. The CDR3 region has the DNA TGTGCCAGTAGTATAGATCGACTAGCGGGATACAATGAGCAGTTCTTC.